The 17 T cell receptor beta chains listed next were all sequenced from one sample in a study of cytomegalovirus exposure and HLA in healthy donors. The PCR ran on 60 Vbeta and 13 Jbeta primers. Libraries were prepared by immunoSEQ multiplex PCR; TCRdb keeps only in-frame clonotypes and omits some of them. The sample's table shows roughly 110,000 clones. The material sequenced was PBMCs. Receptor source: a man between 25 and 39 years old in good health and CMV-seronegative.

The rearrangement links TRBV4-3 to TRBJ2-1; TRBD2 matches 8 bases. V shed 1 base and J 6 bases; nucleotides not matched to a gene: 5. Looked up from germline, CDR1 is LGHNA and CDR2 is YSLEER. The CDR3 is 15 amino acids. The CDR3 bases are TGCGCCAGCAGCCAAGTTAACGGGGGGGGCAATGAGCAGTTCTTC. Its protein is CASSQVNGGGNEQFF.

The chain links TRBV10-3 to TRBJ1-1; D possibly corresponds to TRBD1 (6 bases). V shed 7 bases and J shed 2 bases, with 11 bases lying between them. Per the germline V gene, CDR1 is ENHRY and CDR2 is SYGVKD. CDR3 length: 13 residues. The CDR3 bases are TGTGCCATCATGGGGGGGCTAAACACTGAAGCTTTCTTT. This sequence encodes CAIMGGLNTEAFF.

The J gene is TRBJ2-5, the V gene TRBV6-1; a weak D match, TRBD2 (6 bases). From germline, CDR1 is MNHNS and CDR2 SASEGT. V was shortened by 7 bases and J by 5 bases, with 17 bases between the two germline ends. The CDR3 contains 14 residues. CDR3 loop: CASKPGLWVETQYF. Written as DNA, the CDR3 is TGTGCCAGCAAACCGGGACTGTGGGTGGAGACCCAGTACTTC.

V usage is TRBV19 and J usage is TRBJ1-1; 9 nucleotides line up with TRBD1. V was pared by 7 bases and J by 6 bases, with 9 bases of the junction left unmatched. Germline V gives CDR1 LNHDA, CDR2 SQIVND (reference sequence). CDR3 size: 14 residues. The CDR3, as DNA: TGTGCCAGTACCTTAACAGGGGGCTACTCTGAAGCTTTCTTT. Translating gives CASTLTGGYSEAFF.

The chain links TRBV6-6 to TRBJ2-1; TRBD1 matches at 12 bases. CDR1 is MNHNY and CDR2 is SVGAGI in the germline V gene (reference sequence). The CDR3 length is 15 residues. V shed 5 bases and J 8 bases; nucleotides not matched to a gene: 7. The CDR3 DNA reads TGTGCCAGCAGTCCCCGGGACAGGGGGCGTCATGAGCAGTTCTTC. It yields the protein CASSPRDRGRHEQFF.

The chain employs TRBV2 and TRBJ2-7; 7 bases are a match to TRBD1. The junction had 10 bases not matched to a gene; V was cut back by 6 bases and J by 5 bases. Germline CDR1 SNHLY, CDR2 FYNNEI. The CDR3 has 14 residues. The CDR3 nucleotides read TGTGCCAGCAGCTTGGACAGGTTTTCGAACGAGCAGTACTTC. This gives the protein CASSLDRFSNEQYF.

This chain links TRBV2 with TRBJ2-5, with 11 bases matching TRBD2. Germline CDR1 SNHLY, CDR2 FYNNEI. V shed 0 bases, J shed 4 bases, and the junction held 4 bases outside the gene matches. This CDR3 has 16 amino acids. The CDR3 nucleotides read TGTGCCAGCAGTGAAGCGCGTAGCGGGGGGGCAGAGACCCAGTACTTC. Translated, it gives CASSEARSGGAETQYF.

The rearrangement joins TRBV4-1 to TRBJ1-6, with a tentative D call TRBD1 (5 bases). The CDR3 covers 15 residues. Germline-derived CDR1 and CDR2 are MGHRA and YSYEKL. The germline V and J ends were trimmed by 0 bases and 10 bases, with 13 bases remaining between them. The chain's CDR3 is CASSQDSGAGSPLHF. In DNA, the CDR3 is TGCGCCAGCAGCCAAGATAGTGGGGCGGGGTCACCCCTCCACTTT.

The chain couples TRBV4-2 to TRBJ2-7; TRBD1 matches at 7 bases. In germline, CDR1 is LGHNA, CDR2 YNFKEQ. The CDR3 sequence is 16 residues long. Trimming took 4 bases from V and 0 from J; bases not matched to a gene: 9. The CDR3 is CASSLMGQLPSYEQYF. The CDR3 bases are TGTGCCAGCAGCCTCATGGGACAGCTCCCCTCCTACGAGCAGTACTTC.

V and J are TRBV29-1 and TRBJ2-5; no reliable D call. The CDR3 totals 12 residues. The V gene's germline CDR1 is SQVTM and CDR2 ANQGSEA. Trimming cost V 3 bases and J 5 bases, with 10 bases left between them. The CDR3 bases are TGCAGCGTTGATATCGGGTTGGAGACCCAGTACTTC. This sequence encodes CSVDIGLETQYF.

The genes are TRBV5-4 and TRBJ1-2; 8 bases match TRBD1. Germline CDR1 reads SGHNT; CDR2 reads YYREEE (reference sequence). This CDR3 has 14 amino acids. V lost 2 bases to trimming and J lost 6 bases; unmatched junction nucleotides: 6. In DNA form, the CDR3 reads TGTGCCAGCAGCTTCAGCAGGGGGCGCGATGGCTACACCTTC. It encodes CASSFSRGRDGYTF.

The V and J genes are TRBV5-5 and TRBJ1-5; D not resolved. Trimming took off 1 base at V and 0 bases at J, with 8 bases between the two ends. The CDR3 sequence is 15 residues long. Looked up from germline, CDR1 is SGHKS and CDR2 is YYEKEE (reference sequence). The CDR3 DNA reads TGTGCCAGCAGCTTGCACGGGATTAGCAATCAGCCCCAGCATTTT. It translates to CASSLHGISNQPQHF.

The V call is TRBV2, the J call TRBJ2-7; TRBD2 matches at 7 bases. CDR1 is SNHLY, CDR2 FYNNEI, per germline. The ends lost 8 bases at V and 2 bases at J; junction bases unmatched: 9. CDR3 length: 14 residues. The CDR3 nucleotides read TGTGCCAGCGGGGGGGTCAGGAGAGCCTACGAGCAGTACTTC. Protein sequence: CASGGVRRAYEQYF.

The chain links TRBV27 to TRBJ1-3, with TRBD1 matching over 8 bases. With 5 bases clipped from V and 4 bases from J, the junction kept 7 bases outside the gene matches. The CDR3 has 15 residues. Germline V gives CDR1 MNHEY, CDR2 SMNVEV (reference sequence). CDR3 nucleotides: TGTGCCAGCAGTACGGACAGGGAAGACGGAAACACCATATATTTT. Its translation is CASSTDREDGNTIYF.

The chain uses TRBV29-1 and TRBJ2-3; TRBD1 is a possible D gene (6 bases). The CDR3 is 13 amino acids. In germline, CDR1 is SQVTM, CDR2 ANQGSEA. The V gene lost 7 bases and the J gene lost 0 bases, with 11 bases spanning the gap. CDR3 amino acids: CSADRPSTDTQYF. The CDR3 region has the DNA TGCAGCGCTGACAGGCCCAGCACAGATACGCAGTATTTT.

V usage is TRBV19 and J usage is TRBJ2-5; 9 nucleotides agree with TRBD1. The V gene end was trimmed by 6 bases and the J gene end by 2 bases; junction bases not matched to a gene: 7. The length of the CDR3 is 15 residues. Germline assignment: CDR1 LNHDA and CDR2 SQIVND (reference sequence). As DNA, the CDR3 is TGTGCCAGTAGGGACAGGGGAAGTGGTCAAGAGACCCAGTACTTC. Its translation: CASRDRGSGQETQYF.

The CDR3 is CASSPPGDPNYGYTF. As DNA, the CDR3 is TGTGCCAGCTCACCACCGGGAGACCCTAACTATGGCTACACCTTC. The V and J genes are TRBV18 and TRBJ1-2; no clear D. Trimming removed 0 bases at V and 0 bases at J, with 8 bases between. This CDR3 is 15 amino acids long. Germline V gene data show CDR1 as KGHSH and CDR2 as LQKENI.